The rows below give T cell receptor beta chains drawn from one sample of a study of T cell changes during pregnancy in multiple sclerosis. Sequencing used immunoSEQ multiplex PCR; TCRdb keeps in-frame clones, though not all of them. The sample lists about 100,000 clones, approximately 92% seen once, with approximately 2% in the top ten. Specimen: peripheral blood, collected after pregnancy. These receptors all come from a female donor with multiple sclerosis, enrolled in a pregnancy study. Each CDR3 is given with its conserved first and last residue.

>TRBV2|TRBJ1-1
CASSGTGITEAFF
>TRBV5-1|TRBJ2-1
CASSTSGLAGLNEQFF
>TRBV4-1|TRBJ2-5
CASSQLAGGIETQYF
>TRBV6-1|TRBJ2-1
CASSRPLAGGGEQFF
>TRBV5-8|TRBJ2-1
CASSFPGLLGNEQFF
>TRBV7-8|TRBJ1-4
CASSPDYGTGKGVNEKLFF
>TRBV11-1|TRBJ2-1
CASSPRSNNEQFF
>TRBV5-1|TRBJ2-5
CASSLEGGVLETQYF
>TRBV5-1|TRBJ2-4
CASQGDSWVGALAKNIQYF
>TRBV7-9|TRBJ2-3
CASSRASGGSTDTQYF
>TRBV12-5|TRBJ1-5
CASGLVTGYQPQHF
>TRBV6-5|TRBJ2-1
CASSYTGLAGGNEQFF
>TRBV15|TRBJ1-4
CATSRDLRGGEKLFF
>TRBV5-4|TRBJ2-7
CASSLSGTHEQYF
>TRBV18|TRBJ2-1
CASSSTSGSYNEQFF
>TRBV30|TRBJ1-1
CAWSPTPNTEAFF